This T cell receptor (beta chain) was documented in a study of blood T cell repertoires in COVID-19. At the level of the study: Spain, Italy and the United States supplied samples that represented acute and convalescent COVID-19. T cells, B-cell-depleted T cells, or PBMCs provided the cDNA or gDNA that served as material.

Source study methods: Quantification of nucleated cells was approximated via reference gene primer amplification. Assay used: immunoSEQ multiplex PCR; TCRdb lists only in-frame clones, some missing. That table is the source of V, J and clone size, and D and trimming were worked out from the DNA. The sample consists of around 280,000 clones, approximately 83% of them appearing once. CDR3 size: 15 residues. After removal of 6 bases from V and 3 bases from J, the junction contained 8 bases not matched to a gene. Germline CDR1 and CDR2: SGHVS and FNYEAQ. This chain joins TRBV7-6 and TRBJ2-7, with TRBD1 matching over 10 bases. Sequencing input: peripheral blood. The TCR originated in a woman aged 25 to 45 who had recovered from COVID-19. For the CDR3, the DNA is TGTGCCAGCAGTTCAGGGACAGGGGAATTCTACGAGCAGTACTTC. This encodes CASSSGTGEFYEQYF.